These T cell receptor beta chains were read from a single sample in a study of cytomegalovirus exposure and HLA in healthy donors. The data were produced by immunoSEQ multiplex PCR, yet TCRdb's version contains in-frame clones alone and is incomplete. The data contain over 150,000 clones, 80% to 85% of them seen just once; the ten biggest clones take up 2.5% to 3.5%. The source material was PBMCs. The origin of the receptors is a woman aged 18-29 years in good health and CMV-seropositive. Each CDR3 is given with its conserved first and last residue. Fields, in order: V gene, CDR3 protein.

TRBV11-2	CASSLEARAEAFF
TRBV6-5	CASSKSGTTNEKLFF
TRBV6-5	CASSSTGYSPLHF
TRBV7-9	CASRRGETQYF
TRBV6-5	CASSEVGGNQPQHF
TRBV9	CASSVLPGTSGGGELFF
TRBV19	CASNGGQNYGYTF
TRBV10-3	CAISDTAMNTEAFF
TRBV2	CASSDREQYF
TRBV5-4	CASSFDRGYTEAFF
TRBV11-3	CASSTPSTMEGWSYNSPLHF
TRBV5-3	CASKQGANLYEQYF
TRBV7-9	CASTNPGSNQPQHF
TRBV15	CATSGPTGNNEKLFF
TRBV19	CASKRGQGYGYTF
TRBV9	CASSGKTTGSFSGANVLTF
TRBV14	CASSLRLAGEQFF
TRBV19	CASSADREWSPLHF
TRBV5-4	CASSLPDIAGYTF
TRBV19	CASSIGTSSNEQFF
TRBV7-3	CASSSKSGESTDTQYF
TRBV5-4	CASSAGTSGTGELFF
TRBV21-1	CASSKVSAGGCYEQFF